The 22 T cell receptor beta chains below come from one sample, sequenced in a study of T-cell reconstitution after alpha-beta-depleted transplantation in children. Preparing the TCRbeta library involved the use of unique molecular identifiers. From the PCR reads, TCRdb called clonotypes with MiXCR, one entry per CDR3 protein. The profile shows approximately 520,000 distinct CDR3 sequences, over 9.5% of them singletons. Sequences were derived from PBMCs, mostly from graft donor cells, sampled 180 days after TCRalphabeta/CD19-depleted stem cell transplant. These receptor sequences come from a female patient aged 2 to 10 who had a stem cell transplant for aplastic anemia, so the T cells may come from the graft donor.

The CDR3 region is CASSTRGDKDKGEQYF. As DNA, the CDR3 is TGTGCCAGCAGTACCCGCGGCGACAAAGATAAGGGCGAGCAGTACTTC. The rearrangement uses TRBV12-3 or TRBV12-4 and TRBJ2-7; D unclear. V was trimmed by 5 bases and J by 6 bases, leaving 23 bases between them. The CDR3 runs to 16 residues.

The CDR3 loop reads CSARYLAGQGNQPQHF. The CDR3 DNA follows: TGCAGTGCTAGATATTTGGCCGGGCAGGGGAATCAGCCCCAGCATTTT. This chain connects TRBV20-1 to TRBJ1-5, with a possible D match to TRBD1 (6 bases). CDR3 length: 16 residues. Germline V gene sequence: CDR1 DFQATT, CDR2 SNEGSKA (reference sequence). Trimming removed 2 bases at V and 4 bases at J, with 18 bases between.

The gene calls are TRBV28 and TRBJ2-3, with 7 bases identical to TRBD2. The V segment lost 5 bases and the J segment 1 base; nucleotides outside the gene matches: 0. Germline loops: CDR1 MDHEN, CDR2 SYDVKM. The CDR3 is 13 amino acids. CDR3 sequence (DNA): TGTGCCAGCAGTCGGGGGGGCACAGATACGCAGTATTTT. Translation: CASSRGGTDTQYF.

CDR3 coding DNA: TGTGCCAGCGGATTCCTCATTTCAGTCCTGACTTTC. Protein: CASGFLISVLTF. This chain links TRBV12-3 or TRBV12-4 with TRBJ2-6; D unresolved. CDR3 size: 12 residues. Between the trimmed V and J ends, which lost 8 bases and 13 bases, there was a span of 15 bases.

This chain joins TRBV15 and TRBJ2-3; maybe TRBD2 (6 bases). This CDR3 contains 14 residues. CDR1 is LNHNV, CDR2 YYDKDF, per germline (reference sequence). The germline V and J ends were trimmed by 3 bases and 2 bases, with 9 bases remaining between them. The CDR3 region has the DNA TGTGCCACCAGCAGGGGACTCTTCACAGATACGCAGTATTTT. Translated, it gives CATSRGLFTDTQYF.

The chain combines TRBV7-9 with TRBJ2-5, with 10 bases lining up with TRBD2. CDR1 and CDR2 from the germline V gene are SEHNR and FQNEAQ (reference sequence). With V trimmed by 4 bases and J by 4 bases, 6 bases remained unmatched. The CDR3 has 15 amino acids. CDR3 loop: CASSSPASGRETQYF. CDR3 nucleotide sequence: TGTGCCAGCAGCTCCCCCGCTAGCGGGAGAGAGACCCAGTACTTC.

This chain joins TRBV7-9 and TRBJ1-6, with a tentative D call TRBD1 (5 bases). The germline gives CDR1 SEHNR, CDR2 FQNEAQ (reference sequence). Trimming stripped 6 bases from V and 2 bases from J, with 11 bases between. There are 15 residues in the CDR3. CDR3: CASRPEDTYNSPLHF. For the CDR3, the DNA is TGTGCCAGCAGGCCGGAGGACACCTATAATTCACCCCTCCACTTT.

Only a few counts were recorded for this clonotype. The rearrangement uses TRBV28 and TRBJ2-7; TRBD2 agrees at 10 bases. The CDR3 is made up of 16 amino acids. From germline, CDR1 is MDHEN and CDR2 SYDVKM. J was trimmed by 2 bases and V by 2 bases; bases with no gene match: 6. DNA for the CDR3: TGTGCCAGCAGTTTAAGGAGCGGGAGGGTCGCCTACGAGCAGTACTTC. Translating gives CASSLRSGRVAYEQYF.

This clonotype was seen at least ten times. This rearrangement joins TRBV18 to TRBJ1-4, with D maybe TRBD1 (5 bases). The CDR3 is made up of 13 amino acids. Germline V CDR1 and CDR2: KGHSH, LQKENI. Trimming removed 4 bases at V and 8 bases at J, with 11 bases between. CDR3 protein: CASSQGSGEKLFF. Here the CDR3 DNA reads TGTGCCAGCTCACAGGGGAGTGGCGAAAAACTGTTTTTT.

The chain joins TRBV7-9 to TRBJ2-3, with a possible D match to TRBD2 (6 bases). Germline CDR1 SEHNR, CDR2 FQNEAQ (reference sequence). The CDR3 spans 16 residues. Trimming took off 4 bases at V and 4 bases at J, with 18 bases between the two ends. The CDR3 sequence is CASSSPEGVLPDTQYF. The CDR3 nucleotides are TGTGCCAGCAGCTCCCCGGAGGGTGTACTTCCAGATACGCAGTATTTT.

This clonotype has just a few counts. The chain couples TRBV5-5 to TRBJ1-4, with TRBD1 as a possible D gene (5 bases). Germline-derived CDR1 and CDR2 are SGHKS and YYEKEE (reference sequence). The CDR3 is 15 amino acids. Between the trimmed V and J ends, which lost 2 bases and 4 bases, there was a span of 12 bases. The CDR3 region has the DNA TGTGCCAGCAGCTTAGGTGGGACCGGTAATGAAAAACTGTTTTTT. Amino acid sequence: CASSLGGTGNEKLFF. Together with reference TRBV5-5 and TRBJ1-4, the CDR3 gives the full variable domain: DAGVTQSPTHLIKTRGQQVTLRCSPISGHKSVSWYQQVLGQGPQFIFQYYEKEERGRGNFPDRFSARQFPNYSSELNVNALLLGDSALYLCASSLGGTGNEKLFFGSGTQLSVL.

Only a few counts were recorded for this clonotype. The rearrangement uses TRBV12-3 or TRBV12-4 and TRBJ2-1; maybe TRBD1 (5 bases). The CDR3 covers 14 residues. The ends were cut back, 10 bases at V and 8 bases at J, with 21 bases in the middle. The CDR3 sequence: CATTPLGARDEQFF. For the CDR3, the DNA is TGTGCCACCACTCCCCTAGGGGCCCGCGATGAGCAGTTCTTC.

Notes on this clonotype: One end of the junction fails to match germline, which may point to a read error. The chain recombines TRBV29-1 with TRBJ2-7; D not resolved. The germline gives CDR1 SQVTM, CDR2 ANQGSEA. The CDR3 sequence is 14 residues long. The CDR3 sequence: CRVEVGMLRIEQYF. CDR3 coding DNA: TGCAGAGTTGAAGTAGGGATGCTACGGATAGAGCAGTACTTC.

This clonotype has a count of ten or more. The CDR3 loop is CSGRDRGSGELFF. CDR3 DNA: TGCAGCGGCCGGGACAGGGGATCCGGGGAGCTGTTTTTT. V usage is TRBV29-1 and J usage is TRBJ2-2, with 10 bases that match TRBD1. The CDR3 is 13 residues long. The ends lost 7 bases at V and 6 bases at J; junction bases unmatched: 5. Germline lookup yields CDR1 SQVTM and CDR2 ANQGSEA.

With respect to this clonotype: Its ends do not fully match the called genes, so a read error is possible. V and J are TRBV7-2 and TRBJ2-4; 7 bases are a match to TRBD2. Per germline, CDR1 SGHTA and CDR2 FQGNSA. The CDR3 covers 11 residues. The DNA for the CDR3 is TGTGCCAGCAGCTTAGGGGAGGGCACGCACTTC. It yields the protein CASSLGEGTHF.

This clonotype came up many times. An end of the junction does not agree with germline; a read error may underlie this. This rearrangement joins TRBV10-3 to TRBJ1-5, with D unresolved. The CDR3 length is 12 residues. Germline CDR1 reads ENHRY; CDR2 reads SYGVKD. Here the CDR3 reads CAFGVGKQPQHF. The CDR3 nucleotides read TGTGCCTTCGGAGTAGGCAAACAGCCCCAGCATTTT.

This clonotype was observed a handful of times. The rearrangement links TRBV28 to TRBJ2-1, with unresolved D. Trimming took off 4 bases at V and 6 bases at J, with 10 bases between the two ends. This CDR3 region has 13 residues. Per germline, CDR1 MDHEN and CDR2 SYDVKM. The CDR3 loop reads CASSSNLPNEQFF. The CDR3 DNA reads TGTGCCAGCAGTTCAAACCTCCCCAATGAGCAGTTCTTC.

This clonotype has at least ten counts. A read error may produce the germline difference seen at one junction end. The V and J genes are TRBV29-1 and TRBJ2-1; TRBD1 matches at 9 bases. The CDR3 is made up of 12 amino acids. Germline CDR1 SQVTM, CDR2 ANQGSEA. The CDR3 region has the DNA TGCAGCGTCCCTAGGGGTCCGGGACAGGGAAACTTC. Amino acids: CSVPRGPGQGNF.

This clonotype was seen a single time. This may come from a read error, since a much larger clone is one base off. This rearrangement joins TRBV5-1 to TRBJ2-7, with D possibly being TRBD1 (6 bases). This CDR3 is built from 12 residues. Germline CDR1 is SGHRS and CDR2 is YFSETQ. V lost 6 bases, J lost 4 bases, and 11 bases lay in between. CDR3 nucleotides: TGCGCCAGCATCACCCAGGGGTACGAGCAGTACTTC. It encodes CASITQGYEQYF.

The chain combines TRBV10-1 with TRBJ2-1, with 7 nucleotides matching TRBD1. The CDR3 is 14 amino acids. With 2 bases clipped from V and 7 bases from J, the junction kept 5 bases outside the gene matches. Germline loops: CDR1 WNHNN, CDR2 SYGVQD (reference sequence). CDR3 protein: CASSEGGRGNEQFF. DNA of the CDR3: TGCGCCAGCAGTGAGGGGGGCAGGGGGAATGAGCAGTTCTTC.

J is TRBJ2-7 and V is TRBV18; perhaps TRBD2 as D (6 bases). Germline V gene sequence: CDR1 KGHSH, CDR2 LQKENI. CDR3 length equals 15 residues. V was cut by 5 bases and J by 0 bases, with 14 bases left in between. The CDR3 nucleotides read TGTGCCAGCTCAATTGGGGCTAGCGCCTCCTACGAGCAGTACTTC. It codes for CASSIGASASYEQYF.

This chain joins TRBV9 and TRBJ2-3, with 7 bases identical to TRBD1. Trimming at V came to 8 bases and at J to 1 base, leaving 13 bases not matched to a gene. The CDR3 spans 16 residues. Germline V gene data show CDR1 as SGDLS and CDR2 as YYNGEE. CDR3 sequence reads: CASPGQLGPRTDTQYF. In DNA, the CDR3 is TGTGCCAGTCCGGGACAGCTAGGACCCCGCACAGATACGCAGTATTTT.